Sequencing of this TCR beta chain was carried out in a study of cytomegalovirus exposure and HLA in healthy donors. Study-level results: Confirmation was obtained in vitro that a few CMV-associated chains are specific for CMV antigens. Investigators reported more than 150 TCR beta chains as tied to cytomegalovirus. Trimming of TCR beta V- and J-genes showed a link, identified in a later analysis, to a missense DCLRE1C variant.

The study ran its PCR with 60 Vbeta and 13 Jbeta primers. Source study methods: As a later analysis found, there were 80 million or so unique TCR beta chains, of which 8.5 million to 13 million were shared. The repertoire was sequenced with immunoSEQ multiplex PCR; TCRdb's copy has only in-frame clones and lacks some. V and J calls and clone size are as listed in that table; D and trimming were resolved from the DNA. In the table there are about 190,000 clones, more than 70% of which are singletons. This clone was observed a few times. Its antigen remains unknown. With V trimmed by 0 bases and J by 3 bases, 2 bases remained unmatched. There are 15 residues in the CDR3. Germline V gene data show CDR1 as SGHNT and CDR2 as YYREEE (reference sequence).

Sequenced sample: PBMCs. The genes are TRBV5-4 and TRBJ2-5, with 10 positions matching TRBD2. The clonotype was recovered from a boy aged 5-17 years in good health and CMV-seronegative. The DNA of the CDR3 is TGTGCCAGCAGCTTGGGTACTAGCGGGGAAGAGACCCAGTACTTC. This encodes CASSLGTSGEETQYF.